Shown below are 17 T cell receptor beta chains from a single sample sequenced in a study of blood T cell repertoires in COVID-19. Assay: immunoSEQ multiplex PCR; the TCRdb copy retains only in-frame clones and omits some. This table has tens of thousands of clones, roughly 80% appearing once. The specimen sequenced was peripheral blood. Source of these receptors: a woman aged 60-70 years with acute or convalescent COVID-19.

The genes are TRBV7-8 and TRBJ2-2; 7 bases map to TRBD1. J gave up 3 bases and V 6 bases, and 7 bases lay outside the gene matches. CDR1 and CDR2 from the germline V gene are SGHVS and FQNEAQ. The CDR3 sequence is 15 residues long. DNA of the CDR3: TGTGCCAGCAGGGCAACGGGACAGCACACCGGGGAGCTGTTTTTT. Its protein product is CASRATGQHTGELFF.

This clone was seen once. CDR3 DNA: TGCGCCAGCAGCCAAGAAGGTCGGCGGAACTATGGCTACACCTTC. It translates to CASSQEGRRNYGYTF. The rearrangement links TRBV4-1 to TRBJ1-2; D ambiguous. Trimming cost V 0 bases and J 2 bases, with 10 bases left between them. The CDR3 is 15 residues long. In germline, CDR1 is MGHRA, CDR2 YSYEKL.

This rearrangement joins TRBV5-1 to TRBJ2-1; unclear D gene. The V gene's germline CDR1 is SGHRS and CDR2 YFSETQ. Trimming removed 1 base at V and 6 bases at J, with 14 bases between. This CDR3 is built from 15 residues. CDR3 bases: TGCGCCAGCAGCTTGCCCCAGGCGTCTGGCAATGAGCAGTTCTTC. This translates into CASSLPQASGNEQFF.

This chain links TRBV25-1 with TRBJ2-6; 7 nucleotides match TRBD2. Unmatched junction bases numbered 13, after V lost 6 bases and J lost 2 bases. Germline assignment: CDR1 MGHDK and CDR2 SYGVNS. The CDR3 spans 18 residues. This CDR3 reads CASSPSWGGVPGANVLTF. The CDR3, as DNA: TGTGCCAGCAGCCCCTCGTGGGGAGGGGTACCTGGGGCCAACGTCCTGACTTTC.

The chain combines TRBV29-1 with TRBJ2-7; 9 bases are shared with TRBD1. From germline, CDR1 is SQVTM and CDR2 ANQGSEA. The trim removed 1 base at V and 0 bases at J, leaving 4 bases unmatched. CDR3 length: 15 residues. The CDR3 is CSVEVGQGHSYEQYF. As DNA, the CDR3 is TGCAGCGTTGAAGTCGGACAGGGGCACTCCTACGAGCAGTACTTC.

The V gene is TRBV6-5, the J gene TRBJ2-1; TRBD1 aligns across 7 bases. With 2 bases clipped from V and 4 bases from J, the junction kept 2 bases outside the gene matches. This CDR3 has 14 residues. Germline CDR1 is MNHEY and CDR2 is SVGAGI. This CDR3 is CASSYNRGYNEQFF. Written as DNA, the CDR3 is TGTGCCAGCAGTTACAACAGGGGATACAATGAGCAGTTCTTC.

This sequence joins TRBV6-5 and TRBJ1-4, with a weak D call TRBD1 (5 bases). The CDR3 covers 13 residues. Germline CDR1 is MNHEY and CDR2 is SVGAGI. The V gene lost 6 bases and the J gene lost 6 bases, with 11 bases spanning the gap. The CDR3, as DNA: TGTGCCAGCAGGAGTTGGGGGGATGAAAAACTGTTTTTT. Translated: CASRSWGDEKLFF.

The chain couples TRBV12-3 or TRBV12-4 to TRBJ1-1; 7 nucleotides agree with TRBD1. The trim removed 8 bases at V and 1 base at J, leaving 4 bases unmatched. The CDR3 loop spans 13 amino acids. CDR3 protein: CASRGQRNTEAFF. CDR3 DNA: TGTGCCAGCCGGGGACAGAGGAACACTGAAGCTTTCTTT.

This clone was picked up a small number of times. V is TRBV10-2 and J is TRBJ2-3; D unclear. Germline assignment: CDR1 WSHSY and CDR2 SAAADI. V lost 5 bases, J lost 2 bases, and 14 bases lay in between. This CDR3 is built from 15 residues. CDR3 loop: CASSLRNVNTDTQYF. The CDR3 DNA is TGCGCCAGCAGTCTGAGGAACGTGAACACAGATACGCAGTATTTT.

The V gene is TRBV19, the J gene TRBJ1-1, with 7 bases aligning to TRBD1. The germline CDR1 and CDR2 sequences are LNHDA and SQIVND (reference sequence). V shed 5 bases and J 5 bases; nucleotides not matched to a gene: 8. This CDR3 has 14 residues. The CDR3 nucleotides are TGTGCCAGTAGTCCGCGACAGGGCGGTACTGAAGCTTTCTTT. Amino acids: CASSPRQGGTEAFF.

This clone has a count of ten or more. The chain recombines TRBV11-2 with TRBJ2-3; no definite D call. Germline lookup yields CDR1 SGHAT and CDR2 FQNNGV. This CDR3 contains 12 residues. The germline V and J ends were trimmed by 5 bases and 5 bases, with 8 bases remaining between them. The CDR3 is CASSRVGDTQYF. For the CDR3, the DNA is TGTGCCAGCAGCAGAGTTGGAGATACGCAGTATTTT.

This clone was seen a single time. The genes are TRBV20-1 and TRBJ1-1; D uncertain. There are 11 residues in the CDR3. Germline CDR1 reads DFQATT; CDR2 reads SNEGSKA (reference sequence). Between the trimmed V and J ends, which lost 6 bases and 1 base, there was a span of 6 bases. The CDR3 sequence is CSAVGNTEAFF. Written as DNA, the CDR3 is TGCAGTGCGGTCGGGAACACTGAAGCTTTCTTT.

V is TRBV5-1 and J is TRBJ1-4; tentative D call: TRBD1 (6 bases). Germline lookup yields CDR1 SGHRS and CDR2 YFSETQ. The CDR3 loop spans 15 amino acids. V shed 4 bases and J shed 8 bases, with 18 bases lying between them. CDR3 sequence reads: CASSADSGGSEKLFF. In DNA, the CDR3 is TGCGCCAGCAGCGCCGACAGTGGGGGCTCCGAAAAACTGTTTTTT.

J is TRBJ1-1 and V is TRBV30, with 8 bases that match TRBD1. Germline trimming cut 5 bases from V and 1 base from J; bases unmatched to any gene: 3. Germline CDR1 is GTSNPN and CDR2 is SVGIG (reference sequence). CDR3 length: 13 amino acids. CDR3 region: CAWGGQENTEAFF. DNA of the CDR3: TGTGCCTGGGGGGGACAGGAGAACACTGAAGCTTTCTTT.

The chain employs TRBV6-1 and TRBJ1-4; no clear D gene. Germline values: CDR1 MNHNS, CDR2 SASEGT. CDR3 length: 15 residues. Trimming removed 2 bases from V and 7 bases from J, with 14 bases in between. The CDR3 nucleotides read TGTGCCAGCAGTGAAATGGGCCGTTTGTCTGAAAAACTGTTTTTT. Protein product: CASSEMGRLSEKLFF.

The CDR3 loop is CASSLNSGGAETQYF. The DNA of the CDR3 is TGTGCCAGCAGCTTAAATAGCGGGGGTGCGGAGACCCAGTACTTC. J is TRBJ2-5 and V is TRBV11-2; 9 bases line up with TRBD2. This CDR3 has 15 amino acids. The J segment lost 5 bases and the V segment lost 2 bases, leaving 6 bases of the junction unmatched. Germline V CDR1 and CDR2: SGHAT, FQNNGV.

The genes are TRBV6-5 and TRBJ1-5, with D uncertain. V lost 2 bases and J lost 4, with 12 bases in between. CDR1 is MNHEY and CDR2 is SVGAGI in the germline V gene. This CDR3 has 15 residues. DNA of the CDR3: TGTGCCAGCAGTTACACCCGGGATTCAAATCAGCCCCAGCATTTT. This gives the protein CASSYTRDSNQPQHF.